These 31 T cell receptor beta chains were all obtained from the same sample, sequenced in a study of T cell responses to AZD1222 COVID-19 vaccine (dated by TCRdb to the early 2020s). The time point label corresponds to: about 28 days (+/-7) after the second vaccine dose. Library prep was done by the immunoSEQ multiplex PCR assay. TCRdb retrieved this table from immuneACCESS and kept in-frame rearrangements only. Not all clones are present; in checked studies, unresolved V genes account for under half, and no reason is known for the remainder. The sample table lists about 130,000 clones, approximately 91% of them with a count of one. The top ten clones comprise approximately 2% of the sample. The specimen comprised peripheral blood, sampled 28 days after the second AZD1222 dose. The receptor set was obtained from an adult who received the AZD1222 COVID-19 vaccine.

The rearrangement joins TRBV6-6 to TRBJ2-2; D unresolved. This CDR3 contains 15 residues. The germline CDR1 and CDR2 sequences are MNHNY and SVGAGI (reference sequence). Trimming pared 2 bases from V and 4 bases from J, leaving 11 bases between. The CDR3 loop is CASSYPVDGTGELFF. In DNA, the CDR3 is TGTGCCAGCAGTTACCCGGTGGATGGCACCGGGGAGCTGTTTTTT.

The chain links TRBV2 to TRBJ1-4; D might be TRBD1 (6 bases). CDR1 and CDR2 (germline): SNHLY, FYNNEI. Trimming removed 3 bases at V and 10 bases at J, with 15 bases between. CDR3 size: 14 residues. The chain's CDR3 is CASSEGTGTGKLFF. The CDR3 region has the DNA TGTGCCAGCAGTGAGGGTACAGGGACGGGAAAACTGTTTTTT.

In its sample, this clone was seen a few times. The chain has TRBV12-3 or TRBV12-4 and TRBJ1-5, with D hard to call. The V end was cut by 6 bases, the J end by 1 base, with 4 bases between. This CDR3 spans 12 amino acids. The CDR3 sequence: CASRGSNQPQHF. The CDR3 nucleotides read TGTGCCAGCAGGGGGAGCAATCAGCCCCAGCATTTT.

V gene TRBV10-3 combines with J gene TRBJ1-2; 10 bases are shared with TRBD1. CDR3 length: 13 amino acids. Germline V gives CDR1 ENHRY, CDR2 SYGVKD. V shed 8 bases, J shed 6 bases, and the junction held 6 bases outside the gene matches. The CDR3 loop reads CAIRQGAIDGYTF. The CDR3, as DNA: TGTGCCATCCGACAGGGGGCAATTGATGGCTACACCTTC.

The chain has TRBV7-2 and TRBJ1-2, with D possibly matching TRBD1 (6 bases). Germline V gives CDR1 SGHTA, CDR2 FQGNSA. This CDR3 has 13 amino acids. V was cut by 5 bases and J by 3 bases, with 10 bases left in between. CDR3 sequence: CASSPRTDYGYTF. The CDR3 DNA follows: TGTGCCAGCAGCCCCCGGACAGACTATGGCTACACCTTC.

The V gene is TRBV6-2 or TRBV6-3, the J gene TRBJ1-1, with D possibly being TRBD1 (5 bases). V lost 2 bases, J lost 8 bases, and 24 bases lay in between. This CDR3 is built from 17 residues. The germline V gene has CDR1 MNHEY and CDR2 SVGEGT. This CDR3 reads CASSYLPLGREGKEAFF. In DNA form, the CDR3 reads TGTGCCAGCAGTTACCTGCCTTTGGGTCGCGAGGGGAAGGAAGCTTTCTTT.

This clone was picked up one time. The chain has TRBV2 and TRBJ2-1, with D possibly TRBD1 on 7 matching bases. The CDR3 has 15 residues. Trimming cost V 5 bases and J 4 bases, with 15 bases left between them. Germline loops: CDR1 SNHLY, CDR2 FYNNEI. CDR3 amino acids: CASSNGGGLYNEQFF. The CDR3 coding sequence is TGTGCCAGCAGTAATGGAGGGGGCCTGTACAATGAGCAGTTCTTC. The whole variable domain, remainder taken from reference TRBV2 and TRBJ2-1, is EPEVTQTPSHQVTQMGQEVILRCVPISNHLYFYWYRQILGQKVEFLVSFYNNEISEKSEIFDDQFSVERPDGSNFTLKIRSTKLEDSAMYFCASSNGGGLYNEQFFGPGTRLTVL.

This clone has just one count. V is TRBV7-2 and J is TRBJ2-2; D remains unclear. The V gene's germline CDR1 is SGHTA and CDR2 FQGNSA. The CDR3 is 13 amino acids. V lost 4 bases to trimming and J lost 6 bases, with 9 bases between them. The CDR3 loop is CASSSLASGELFF. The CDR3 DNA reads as TGTGCCAGCAGCTCCTTGGCGTCCGGGGAGCTGTTTTTT.

Written as DNA, the CDR3 is TGTGCCAGTACCCCGGGGACTAGACAAGATACGCAGTATTTT. Translation: CASTPGTRQDTQYF. The V gene is TRBV19, the J gene TRBJ2-3, with 8 bases lining up with TRBD2. CDR1 and CDR2 (germline): LNHDA, SQIVND (reference sequence). This CDR3 has 14 residues. The trim removed 7 bases at V and 5 bases at J, leaving 8 bases unmatched.

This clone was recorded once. The CDR3 protein is CASSPQGYEQFF. Here the CDR3 DNA reads TGTGCCAGCAGCCCCCAGGGTTATGAGCAGTTCTTC. The genes are TRBV7-2 and TRBJ2-1; D perhaps matches TRBD1 (5 bases). There are 12 residues in the CDR3. The V gene lost 5 bases and the J gene lost 8 bases, with 10 bases spanning the gap. The germline CDR1 and CDR2 sequences are SGHTA and FQGNSA.

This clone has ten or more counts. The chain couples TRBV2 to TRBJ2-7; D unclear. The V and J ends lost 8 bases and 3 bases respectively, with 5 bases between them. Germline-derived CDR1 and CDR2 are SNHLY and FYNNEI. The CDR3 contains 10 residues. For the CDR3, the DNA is TGTGCCAGCGGTAACTACGAGCAGTACGTC. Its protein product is CASGNYEQYV.

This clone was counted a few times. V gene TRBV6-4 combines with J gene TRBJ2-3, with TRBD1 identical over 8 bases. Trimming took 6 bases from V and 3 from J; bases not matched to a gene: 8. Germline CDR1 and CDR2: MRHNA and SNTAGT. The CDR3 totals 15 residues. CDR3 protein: CASRRGQGLTDTQYF. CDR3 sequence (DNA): TGTGCCAGCAGACGTGGACAGGGTTTAACAGATACGCAGTATTTT.

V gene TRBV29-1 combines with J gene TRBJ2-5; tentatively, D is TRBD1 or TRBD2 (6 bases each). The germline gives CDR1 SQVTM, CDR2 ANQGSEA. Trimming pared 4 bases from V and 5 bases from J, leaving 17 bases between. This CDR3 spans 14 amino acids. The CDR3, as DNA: TGCAGCGTTGGACAAAGGGGGAGGAAGGAGACCCAGTACTTC. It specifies CSVGQRGRKETQYF.

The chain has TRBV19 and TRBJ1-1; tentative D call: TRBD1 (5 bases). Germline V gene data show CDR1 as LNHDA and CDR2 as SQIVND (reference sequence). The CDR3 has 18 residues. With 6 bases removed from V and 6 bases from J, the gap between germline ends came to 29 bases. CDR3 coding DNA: TGTGCCAGTAGGATACAGGTTCGGGGCTTAGGACTTACCCCTGAAGCTTTCTTT. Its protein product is CASRIQVRGLGLTPEAFF.

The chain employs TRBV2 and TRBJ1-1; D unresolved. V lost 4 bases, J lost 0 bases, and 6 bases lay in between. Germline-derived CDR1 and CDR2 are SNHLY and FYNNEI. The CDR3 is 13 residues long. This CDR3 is CASSAALNTEAFF. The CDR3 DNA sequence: TGTGCCAGCAGTGCTGCCCTGAACACTGAAGCTTTCTTT.

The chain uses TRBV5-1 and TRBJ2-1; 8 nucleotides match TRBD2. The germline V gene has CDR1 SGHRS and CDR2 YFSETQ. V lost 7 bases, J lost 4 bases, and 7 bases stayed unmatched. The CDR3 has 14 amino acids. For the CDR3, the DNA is TGCGCCAGCTCCAGCGGGAGTCAATACAATGAGCAGTTCTTC. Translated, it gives CASSSGSQYNEQFF.

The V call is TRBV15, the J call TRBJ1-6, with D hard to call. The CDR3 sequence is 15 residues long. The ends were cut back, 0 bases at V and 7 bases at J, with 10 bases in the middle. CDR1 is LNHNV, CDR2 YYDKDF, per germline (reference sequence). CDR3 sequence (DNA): TGTGCCACCAGCAGAGATGGACGTATAAATTCACCCCTCCACTTT. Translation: CATSRDGRINSPLHF.

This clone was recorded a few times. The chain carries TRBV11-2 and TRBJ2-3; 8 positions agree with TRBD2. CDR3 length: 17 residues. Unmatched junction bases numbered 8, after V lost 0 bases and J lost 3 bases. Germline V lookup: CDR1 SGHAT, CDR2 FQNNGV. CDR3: CASSLDFGGGNTDTQYF. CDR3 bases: TGTGCCAGCAGCTTAGACTTCGGCGGGGGGAATACAGATACGCAGTATTTT. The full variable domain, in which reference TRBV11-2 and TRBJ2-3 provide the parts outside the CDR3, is EAGVAQSPRYKIIEKRQSVAFWCNPISGHATLYWYQQILGQGPKLLIQFQNNGVVDDSQLPKDRFSAERLKGVDSTLKIQPAKLEDSAVYLCASSLDFGGGNTDTQYFGPGTRLTVL.

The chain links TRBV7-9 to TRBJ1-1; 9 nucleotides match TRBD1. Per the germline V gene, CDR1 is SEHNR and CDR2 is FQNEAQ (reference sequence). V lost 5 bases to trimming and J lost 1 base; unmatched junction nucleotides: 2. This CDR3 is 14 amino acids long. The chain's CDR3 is CASSGGQGNTEAFF. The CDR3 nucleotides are TGTGCCAGCAGCGGGGGACAGGGGAACACTGAAGCTTTCTTT.

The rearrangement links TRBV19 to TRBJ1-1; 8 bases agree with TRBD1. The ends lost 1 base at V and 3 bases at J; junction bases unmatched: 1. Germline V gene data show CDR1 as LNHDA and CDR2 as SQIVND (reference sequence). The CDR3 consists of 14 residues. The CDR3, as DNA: TGTGCCAGTAGTATAGCAGGGGGCTACACTGAAGCTTTCTTT. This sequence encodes CASSIAGGYTEAFF.

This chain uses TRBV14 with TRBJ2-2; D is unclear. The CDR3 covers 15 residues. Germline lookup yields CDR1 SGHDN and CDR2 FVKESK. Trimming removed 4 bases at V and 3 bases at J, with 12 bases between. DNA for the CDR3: TGTGCCAGCAGCCCCGACCCGACTTACACCGGGGAGCTGTTTTTT. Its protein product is CASSPDPTYTGELFF.

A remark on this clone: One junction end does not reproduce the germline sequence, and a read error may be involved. The CDR3 loop reads CASSPRPGQGGANVLTF. CDR3 bases: TGTGCTAGCAGCCCCCGTCCGGGGCAGGGCGGGGCCAACGTCCTGACTTTC. This chain uses TRBV7-7 with TRBJ2-6, with D tentatively TRBD1 or TRBD2 (5 bases each). The germline CDR1 and CDR2 sequences are SSHAT and FNYEAQ (reference sequence). The CDR3 covers 17 residues.

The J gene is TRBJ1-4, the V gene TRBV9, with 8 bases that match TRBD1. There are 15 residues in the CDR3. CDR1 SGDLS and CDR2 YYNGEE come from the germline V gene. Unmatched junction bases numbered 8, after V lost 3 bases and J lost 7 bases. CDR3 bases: TGTGCCAGCAGCGCAACAGGGGGACATCGTGAAAAACTGTTTTTT. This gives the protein CASSATGGHREKLFF.

CDR3 nucleotides: TGTGCCAGCAGCGAACGCGGCTCTGGAAACACCATATATTTT. Translated, it gives CASSERGSGNTIYF. The chain recombines TRBV7-2 with TRBJ1-3; no clear D gene. This CDR3 region has 14 residues. The V gene's germline CDR1 is SGHTA and CDR2 FQGNSA. The V gene lost 5 bases and the J gene lost 0 bases, with 8 bases spanning the gap.

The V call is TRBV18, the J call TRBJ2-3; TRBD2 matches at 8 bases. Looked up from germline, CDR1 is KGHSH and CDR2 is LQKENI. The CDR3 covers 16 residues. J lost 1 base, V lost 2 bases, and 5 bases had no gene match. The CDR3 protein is CASSPKRGGRTDTQYF. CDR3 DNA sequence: TGTGCCAGCTCACCAAAACGGGGGGGCCGCACAGATACGCAGTATTTT.

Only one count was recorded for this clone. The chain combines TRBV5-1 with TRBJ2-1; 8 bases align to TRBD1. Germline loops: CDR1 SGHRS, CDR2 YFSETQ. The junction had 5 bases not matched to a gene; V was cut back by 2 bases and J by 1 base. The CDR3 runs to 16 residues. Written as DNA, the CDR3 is TGCGCCAGCAGCTTCGATGACAGGGGTTCCTACAATGAGCAGTTCTTC. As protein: CASSFDDRGSYNEQFF.

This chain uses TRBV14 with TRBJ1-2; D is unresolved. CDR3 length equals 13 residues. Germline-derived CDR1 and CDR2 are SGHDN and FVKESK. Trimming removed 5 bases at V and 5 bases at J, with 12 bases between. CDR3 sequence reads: CASSKQSTYGYTF. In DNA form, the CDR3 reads TGTGCCAGCAGCAAACAGAGTACTTATGGCTACACCTTC.

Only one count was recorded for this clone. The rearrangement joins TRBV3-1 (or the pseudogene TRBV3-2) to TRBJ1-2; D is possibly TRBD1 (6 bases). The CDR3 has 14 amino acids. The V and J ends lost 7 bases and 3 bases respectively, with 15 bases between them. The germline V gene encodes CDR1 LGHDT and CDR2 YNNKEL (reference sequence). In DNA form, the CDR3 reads TGTGCCAGCACCTACTCAGGGGTAGACTATGGCTACACCTTC. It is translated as CASTYSGVDYGYTF.

CDR3 DNA sequence: TGTGCCAGCAGGGACAGGGGGCCGCTAACCCTCCACTTT. It encodes CASRDRGPLTLHF. The rearrangement links TRBV6-5 to TRBJ1-6, with 11 nucleotides matching TRBD1. The CDR3 has 13 amino acids. J was trimmed by 14 bases and V by 6 bases; bases with no gene match: 6. Germline CDR1 reads MNHEY; CDR2 reads SVGAGI.

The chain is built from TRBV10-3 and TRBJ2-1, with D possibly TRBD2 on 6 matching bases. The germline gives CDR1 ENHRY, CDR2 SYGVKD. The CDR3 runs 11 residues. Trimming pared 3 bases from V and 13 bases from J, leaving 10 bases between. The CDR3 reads CAISDGGIQFF. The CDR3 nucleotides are TGTGCCATCAGTGATGGCGGGATCCAGTTCTTC.

The CDR3 DNA reads TGCAGCGCCGCCTCGGCTGCGGGACAGTCTAACTATGGCTACACCTTC. Translated, it gives CSAASAAGQSNYGYTF. The chain combines TRBV29-1 with TRBJ1-2; 7 positions agree with TRBD1. V dropped 7 bases and J dropped 0; count of bases not matched to a gene: 14. Germline V gives CDR1 SQVTM, CDR2 ANQGSEA. The CDR3 has 16 amino acids. Based on the CDR3 plus reference TRBV29-1 and TRBJ1-2, the full variable domain is SAVISQKPSRDICQRGTSLTIQCQVDSQVTMMFWYRQQPGQSLTLIATANQGSEATYESGFVIDKFPISRPNLTFSTLTVSNMSPEDSSIYLCSAASAAGQSNYGYTFGSGTRLTVV.